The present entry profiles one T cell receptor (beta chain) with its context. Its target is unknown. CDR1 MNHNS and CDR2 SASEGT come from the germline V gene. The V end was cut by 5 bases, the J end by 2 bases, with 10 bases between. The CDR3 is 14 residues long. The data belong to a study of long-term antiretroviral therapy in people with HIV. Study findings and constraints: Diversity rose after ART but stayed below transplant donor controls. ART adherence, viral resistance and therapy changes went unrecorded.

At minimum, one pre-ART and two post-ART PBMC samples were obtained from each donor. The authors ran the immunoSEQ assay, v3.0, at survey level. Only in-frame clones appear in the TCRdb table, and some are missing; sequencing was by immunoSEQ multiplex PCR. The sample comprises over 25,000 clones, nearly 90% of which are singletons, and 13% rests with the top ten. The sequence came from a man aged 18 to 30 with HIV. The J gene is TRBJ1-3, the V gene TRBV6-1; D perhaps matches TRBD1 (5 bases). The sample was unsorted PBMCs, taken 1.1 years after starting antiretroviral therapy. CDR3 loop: CASSQGLTGNTIYF. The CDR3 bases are TGTGCCAGCAGTCAGGGATTAACTGGAAACACCATATATTTT.